What follows is one T cell receptor beta chain and its context. What it binds is not known. These data are taken from a study of T cell responses to AZD1222 COVID-19 vaccine. Study results and limitations: Reports say nearly half of spike-specific TCRs go after unmutated variant regions. Just a handful of AZD1222 recipients were seropositive at baseline. Dominant at 160-218 and 743-854, vaccine-associated CD4 TCRs also spanned spike.

Trimming at V came to 9 bases and at J to 7 bases, leaving 8 bases not matched to a gene. The V gene's germline CDR1 is LNHDA and CDR2 SQIVND (reference sequence). The length of the CDR3 is 13 residues. Using immunoSEQ multiplex PCR, the repertoire was profiled, and TCRdb retains in-frame clones only, with some absent. The sample lists about 120,000 clones; about 82% were seen once. The TCR originated in an adult who received the AZD1222 COVID-19 vaccine. The chain uses TRBV19 and TRBJ1-1, with TRBD1 identical over 10 bases. The sample here was peripheral blood, taken 28 days after the second AZD1222 dose. The CDR3 protein is CASLGQGKFEAFF. CDR3 nucleotide sequence: TGTGCCAGCCTGGGACAGGGGAAATTTGAAGCTTTCTTT. Full variable domain (missing parts from reference TRBV19 and TRBJ1-1): DGGITQSPKYLFRKEGQNVTLSCEQNLNHDAMYWYRQDPGQGLRLIYYSQIVNDFQKGDIAEGYSVSREKKESFPLTVTSAQKNPTAFYLCASLGQGKFEAFFGQGTRLTVV.